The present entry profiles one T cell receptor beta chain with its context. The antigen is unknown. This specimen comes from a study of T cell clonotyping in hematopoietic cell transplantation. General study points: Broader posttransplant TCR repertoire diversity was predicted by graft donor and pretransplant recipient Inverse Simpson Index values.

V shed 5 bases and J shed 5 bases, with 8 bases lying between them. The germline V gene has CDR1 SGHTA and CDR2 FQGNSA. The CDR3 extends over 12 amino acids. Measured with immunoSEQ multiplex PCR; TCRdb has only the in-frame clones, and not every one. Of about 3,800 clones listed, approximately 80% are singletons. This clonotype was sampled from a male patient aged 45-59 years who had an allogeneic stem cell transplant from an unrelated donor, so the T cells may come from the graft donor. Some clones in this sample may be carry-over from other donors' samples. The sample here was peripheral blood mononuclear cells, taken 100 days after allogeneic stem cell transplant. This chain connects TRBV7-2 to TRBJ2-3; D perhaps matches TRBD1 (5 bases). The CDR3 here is CASSAQVDTQYF. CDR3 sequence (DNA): TGTGCCAGCAGCGCACAGGTAGATACGCAGTATTTT. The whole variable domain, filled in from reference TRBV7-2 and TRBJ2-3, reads GAGVSQSPSNKVTEKGKDVELRCDPISGHTALYWYRQSLGQGLEFLIYFQGNSAPDKSGLPSDRFSAERTGGSVSTLTIQRTQQEDSAVYLCASSAQVDTQYFGPGTRLTVL.